One sample yielded the 27 T cell receptor beta chains listed below, sequenced in a study of blood T cell repertoires in COVID-19. Clones were sequenced by immunoSEQ multiplex PCR, and TCRdb holds only the in-frame ones, with some missing. The sample holds roughly 430,000 clones, 88% seen once. The sequencing sample was made of PBMCs or T cells enriched from blood (not recorded which). The origin of the receptors is a woman between 18 and 29 years old who had been exposed to COVID-19.

The chain employs TRBV28 and TRBJ1-5; 7 bases are shared with TRBD1. The germline V gene has CDR1 MDHEN and CDR2 SYDVKM. There are 12 residues in the CDR3. J gave up 6 bases and V 8 bases, and 4 bases lay outside the gene matches. The CDR3 sequence is CASGDRVQPQHF. Written as DNA, the CDR3 is TGTGCCAGCGGAGACAGGGTTCAGCCCCAGCATTTT.

The genes are TRBV19 and TRBJ1-1; D perhaps matches TRBD1 (5 bases). Trimming left V 4 bases short and J 0 bases short, with 12 bases between. Germline V gives CDR1 LNHDA, CDR2 SQIVND (reference sequence). The CDR3 is 15 residues long. This CDR3 reads CASSRGSSMNTEAFF. DNA of the CDR3: TGTGCCAGTAGTAGGGGCAGCTCCATGAACACTGAAGCTTTCTTT. The full variable domain, in which reference TRBV19 and TRBJ1-1 provide the parts outside the CDR3, is DGGITQSPKYLFRKEGQNVTLSCEQNLNHDAMYWYRQDPGQGLRLIYYSQIVNDFQKGDIAEGYSVSREKKESFPLTVTSAQKNPTAFYLCASSRGSSMNTEAFFGQGTRLTVV.

The chain recombines TRBV27 with TRBJ1-4; D call uncertain. This CDR3 spans 15 amino acids. Germline CDR1 is MNHEY and CDR2 is SMNVEV (reference sequence). The V and J ends lost 6 bases and 0 bases respectively, with 11 bases between them. In DNA, the CDR3 is TGTGCCAGCAGGCCCTGGGCAACAACTAATGAAAAACTGTTTTTT. Translation: CASRPWATTNEKLFF. Complete variable domain (other parts from reference TRBV27 and TRBJ1-4): EAQVTQNPRYLITVTGKKLTVTCSQNMNHEYMSWYRQDPGLGLRQIYYSMNVEVTDKGDVPEGYKVSRKEKRNFPLILESPSPNQTSLYFCASRPWATTNEKLFFGSGTQLSVL.

This clone appeared a single time. The chain combines TRBV5-4 with TRBJ2-2; 9 bases agree with TRBD1. Germline V gene lookup returns CDR1 SGHNT and CDR2 YYREEE (reference sequence). Trimming at V came to 4 bases and at J to 1 base, leaving 2 bases not matched to a gene. The CDR3 loop spans 15 amino acids. The CDR3 bases are TGTGCCAGCAGCAGGGGACAGGGGAACACCGGGGAGCTGTTTTTT. Protein product: CASSRGQGNTGELFF.

The chain joins TRBV10-2 to TRBJ2-2; D is perhaps TRBD2 (6 bases). The V end lost 6 bases, the J end lost 0 bases, and 11 bases lay between the germline ends. The germline gives CDR1 WSHSY, CDR2 SAAADI. The CDR3 totals 15 residues. CDR3 nucleotides: TGCGCCAGCAGAACCGGGACTCCGAACACCGGGGAGCTGTTTTTT. Its protein is CASRTGTPNTGELFF.

The rearrangement joins TRBV7-9 to TRBJ1-5; D not certain. The CDR3 is 14 amino acids. Germline V CDR1 and CDR2: SEHNR, FQNEAQ (reference sequence). Between the trimmed V and J ends, which lost 3 bases and 3 bases, there was a span of 9 bases. The CDR3, as DNA: TGTGCCAGCAGCTTCCGGGAGGACAATCAGCCCCAGCATTTT. This translates into CASSFREDNQPQHF. The full variable domain, completed using reference TRBV7-9 and TRBJ1-5, is DTGVSQNPRHKITKRGQNVTFRCDPISEHNRLYWYRQTLGQGPEFLTYFQNEAQLEKSRLLSDRFSAERPKGSFSTLEIQRTEQGDSAMYLCASSFREDNQPQHFGDGTRLSIL.

This chain connects TRBV5-4 to TRBJ2-5, with 10 bases identical to TRBD1. Per the germline V gene, CDR1 is SGHNT and CDR2 is YYREEE (reference sequence). After removal of 0 bases from V and 0 bases from J, the junction contained 8 bases not matched to a gene. This CDR3 has 18 residues. The CDR3 spells CASSLGAPGQGYQETQYF. CDR3 nucleotide sequence: TGTGCCAGCAGCTTGGGGGCTCCGGGACAGGGGTACCAAGAGACCCAGTACTTC.

The rearrangement joins TRBV6-1 to TRBJ1-1; D is perhaps TRBD1 (5 bases). The germline gives CDR1 MNHNS, CDR2 SASEGT. Trimming shortened V by 7 bases and J by 4 bases, and 16 bases separated the two germline ends. CDR3 length: 14 amino acids. The CDR3 sequence: CASTGGSAATEAFF. The CDR3 DNA follows: TGTGCCAGCACCGGGGGGTCAGCGGCCACTGAAGCTTTCTTT.

This chain joins TRBV20-1 and TRBJ2-7; TRBD2 agrees at 9 bases. Trimming took 3 bases from V and 4 from J; bases not matched to a gene: 13. This CDR3 comprises 16 residues. Per germline, CDR1 DFQATT and CDR2 SNEGSKA (reference sequence). In nucleotides, the CDR3 is TGCAGTGCTAGTGGGTTCGGAGCGGGGGGATCGTACGAGCAGTACTTC. Amino acid sequence: CSASGFGAGGSYEQYF.

The CDR3 reads CASSLARTGTMNTEAFF. Written as DNA, the CDR3 is TGTGCCAGCAGCTTAGCAAGGACAGGGACCATGAACACTGAAGCTTTCTTT. The chain joins TRBV7-9 to TRBJ1-1; TRBD1 matches 8 bases. The trim removed 0 bases at V and 0 bases at J, leaving 6 bases unmatched. CDR1 and CDR2 (germline): SEHNR, FQNEAQ (reference sequence). The CDR3 has 17 amino acids.

V usage is TRBV6-5 and J usage is TRBJ1-1; the match to TRBD1 covers 7 bases. This CDR3 has 14 amino acids. The germline V gene encodes CDR1 MNHEY and CDR2 SVGAGI. V trimming: 6 bases; J trimming: 5 bases; junction bases outside the gene matches: 9. The CDR3, as DNA: TGTGCCAGCAGGAACCAGGGGGGCGCGACTGAAGCTTTCTTT. Its protein product is CASRNQGGATEAFF.

A single count supports this clone. CDR3 DNA sequence: TGTGCCACGACTAGCGGGGCACTCACAGATACGCAGTATTTT. Translation: CATTSGALTDTQYF. The chain carries TRBV24-1 and TRBJ2-3, with 11 bases aligning to TRBD2. Germline-derived CDR1 and CDR2 are KGHDR and SFDVKD. V was clipped by 10 bases and J by 2 bases; unmatched bases: 4. The CDR3 has 14 residues.

This rearrangement joins TRBV13 to TRBJ2-1, with TRBD1 matching over 7 bases. V gave up 5 bases and J gave up 10 bases; unmatched junction bases: 5. Germline CDR1 reads PRHDT; CDR2 reads FYEKMQ (reference sequence). The CDR3 loop spans 12 amino acids. The CDR3 nucleotides read TGTGCCAGCAGCCCAACAGGGGACGAGCAGTTCTTC. The encoded protein is CASSPTGDEQFF.

This clone occurred a few times. The chain couples TRBV29-1 to TRBJ2-7; 10 nucleotides match TRBD1. The CDR3 contains 14 residues. Losses at the gene ends were 6 bases for V and 7 bases for J; bases not matched to a gene: 12. Germline CDR1 reads SQVTM; CDR2 reads ANQGSEA. The CDR3 nucleotides read TGCAGCGTGGTCCGCGGGACAGGGGAGAGGGAGCAGTACTTC. It is translated as CSVVRGTGEREQYF.

V usage is TRBV7-2 and J usage is TRBJ1-4, with 8 bases identical to TRBD1. The CDR3 contains 14 residues. Germline V gene data show CDR1 as SGHTA and CDR2 as FQGNSA. Trimming removed 5 bases from V and 4 bases from J; junction bases left unmatched: 3. The CDR3 loop is CASSRTGFNEKLFF. Here the CDR3 DNA reads TGTGCCAGCAGCCGGACAGGGTTTAATGAAAAACTGTTTTTT.

The genes are TRBV27 and TRBJ1-1; D might be TRBD1 (6 bases). The CDR3 runs 14 residues. V was cut by 6 bases and J by 4 bases, with 15 bases left in between. The V gene's germline CDR1 is MNHEY and CDR2 SMNVEV (reference sequence). The CDR3 DNA sequence: TGTGCCAGCAGCTTAGGGGGGTGGTCCACTGAAGCTTTCTTT. This encodes CASSLGGWSTEAFF.

The genes are TRBV18 and TRBJ1-5; D is ambiguous. The germline V gene has CDR1 KGHSH and CDR2 LQKENI. Trimming pared 1 base from V and 0 bases from J, leaving 13 bases between. This CDR3 contains 17 residues. CDR3 amino acids: CASSPRAGRDSNQPQHF. The CDR3 nucleotides are TGTGCCAGCTCACCACGTGCGGGAAGGGATAGCAATCAGCCCCAGCATTTT.

This chain links TRBV3-1 (or the pseudogene TRBV3-2) with TRBJ2-4, with a weak D call TRBD2 (5 bases). V was cut by 0 bases and J by 3 bases, with 9 bases left in between. This CDR3 comprises 15 residues. CDR1 is LGHDT, CDR2 YNNKEL, per germline (reference sequence). The CDR3 region has the DNA TGTGCCAGCAGCCAAGATCAGCGGCTCAAAAACATTCAGTACTTC. This translates into CASSQDQRLKNIQYF.

The table lists this clone with a few counts. J is TRBJ2-1 and V is TRBV5-4, with 8 bases matching TRBD1. The length of the CDR3 is 15 residues. Per the germline V gene, CDR1 is SGHNT and CDR2 is YYREEE (reference sequence). V shed 4 bases and J 0 bases; nucleotides not matched to a gene: 3. CDR3 loop: CASSADRVSYNEQFF. As DNA, the CDR3 is TGTGCCAGCAGCGCGGACAGGGTCTCCTACAATGAGCAGTTCTTC.

The rearrangement links TRBV4-3 to TRBJ1-2; 10 positions match TRBD1. The CDR3 runs 17 residues. The junction had 8 bases not matched to a gene; V was cut back by 0 bases and J by 4 bases. Per the germline V gene, CDR1 is LGHNA and CDR2 is YSLEER. The CDR3 loop is CASSQERGTGVGYGYTF. The CDR3 nucleotides read TGCGCCAGCAGCCAAGAACGAGGGACAGGGGTAGGCTATGGCTACACCTTC.

This chain connects TRBV3-1 (or the pseudogene TRBV3-2) to TRBJ2-3, with D perhaps matching TRBD2 (6 bases). Trimming left V 3 bases short and J 2 bases short, with 12 bases between. The CDR3 loop spans 15 amino acids. The V gene's germline CDR1 is LGHDT and CDR2 YNNKEL (reference sequence). CDR3 nucleotide sequence: TGTGCCAGCAGCCATTATACGGACTACACAGATACGCAGTATTTT. Amino acid sequence: CASSHYTDYTDTQYF.

This clone came up a few times. This chain links TRBV5-1 with TRBJ1-3, with 8 positions matching TRBD1. Per germline, CDR1 SGHRS and CDR2 YFSETQ. V lost 1 base to trimming and J lost 2 bases; unmatched junction nucleotides: 2. CDR3 size: 15 residues. CDR3: CASSLTGGTGNTIYF. CDR3 DNA: TGCGCCAGCAGCTTGACAGGGGGGACTGGAAACACCATATATTTT.

The chain has TRBV4-2 and TRBJ1-4; D is possibly TRBD1 (5 bases). V dropped 1 base and J dropped 7 bases, with 10 bases sitting between them. In germline, CDR1 is LGHNA, CDR2 YNFKEQ. The length of the CDR3 is 14 residues. The CDR3 reads CASSQGGRGEKLFF. The DNA of the CDR3 is TGTGCCAGCAGCCAAGGAGGTAGGGGTGAAAAACTGTTTTTT.

This chain uses TRBV7-2 with TRBJ1-1; 10 nucleotides agree with TRBD1. This CDR3 spans 15 amino acids. J gave up 2 bases and V 3 bases, and 3 bases lay outside the gene matches. Germline V CDR1 and CDR2: SGHTA, FQGNSA. CDR3 DNA: TGTGCCAGCAGCTTTGACAGGGGGCGTAACACTGAAGCTTTCTTT. Encoded protein: CASSFDRGRNTEAFF.

The V and J genes are TRBV3-1 (or the pseudogene TRBV3-2) and TRBJ2-2; TRBD1 matches 7 bases. The CDR3 consists of 13 residues. With 5 bases clipped from V and 5 bases from J, the junction kept 2 bases outside the gene matches. Germline V lookup: CDR1 LGHDT, CDR2 YNNKEL (reference sequence). In nucleotides, the CDR3 is TGTGCCAGCAGCGGCAGGGGGACCGGGGAGCTGTTTTTT. This gives the protein CASSGRGTGELFF.

This clone was seen just once. This chain joins TRBV6-5 and TRBJ2-1; 7 nucleotides match TRBD2. Germline V gives CDR1 MNHEY, CDR2 SVGAGI. Losses at the gene ends were 0 bases for V and 10 bases for J; bases not matched to a gene: 6. The CDR3 runs to 14 residues. The DNA for the CDR3 is TGTGCCAGCAGTTACTCGACTAGCCCGGAAGAGCAGTTCTTC. This sequence encodes CASSYSTSPEEQFF.

The chain recombines TRBV28 with TRBJ1-2; D is uncertain. V gave up 6 bases and J gave up 6 bases, with 20 bases separating them. This CDR3 region has 15 residues. Germline values: CDR1 MDHEN, CDR2 SYDVKM. This CDR3 is CASSRLREGGNGYTF. As DNA, the CDR3 is TGTGCCAGCAGCCGACTCCGGGAAGGAGGTAATGGCTACACCTTC.